This TCR beta chain was identified in a study of OX40 agonist ivuxolimab in advanced cancers. Data came from immunoSEQ multiplex PCR; TCRdb stores just in-frame clones and leaves some out. The sample includes roughly 68,000 clones, approximately 90% of them seen just once. The length of the CDR3 is 15 residues. CDR1 and CDR2 from the germline V gene are PRHDT and FYEKMQ (reference sequence). The V gene lost 0 bases and the J gene lost 6 bases, with 15 bases spanning the gap. This sequence originates from an adult with an advanced solid tumor such as melanoma, head and neck, liver or kidney cancer. This sample comprised CD4+ or CD8+ T cells sorted from blood, obtained in a trial of the OX40 agonist ivuxolimab. The J gene is TRBJ2-7, the V gene TRBV13, with D tentatively TRBD2 (6 bases). CDR3 loop: CASSLGSGLRFEQYF. CDR3 nucleotide sequence: TGTGCCAGCAGCTTAGGATCGGGACTTCGTTTCGAGCAGTACTTC.